The source of this TCR beta chain is a study of cytotoxic CD8 clonotypes in ibrutinib-treated CLL. On the study more broadly: The study recorded mean values of around 250,000 productive templates and 94,082 productive rearrangements per sample.

Trimming shortened V by 7 bases and J by 0 bases, and 13 bases separated the two germline ends. CDR1 is LNHDA and CDR2 is SQIVND in the germline V gene (reference sequence). The CDR3 has 15 amino acids. The assay was immunoSEQ multiplex PCR, and TCRdb's table has in-frame clones only and misses some. The sample shows around 26,000 clones, approximately 71% of them seen only once. The chain couples TRBV19 to TRBJ1-5, with D hard to call. This specimen was PBMCs, taken after 12 months of ibrutinib treatment. The receptor was isolated from a human donor with chronic lymphocytic leukemia. The CDR3 DNA is TGTGCCAGTACCCCGGGTTTTTATAGCAATCAGCCCCAGCATTTT. Translation: CASTPGFYSNQPQHF.